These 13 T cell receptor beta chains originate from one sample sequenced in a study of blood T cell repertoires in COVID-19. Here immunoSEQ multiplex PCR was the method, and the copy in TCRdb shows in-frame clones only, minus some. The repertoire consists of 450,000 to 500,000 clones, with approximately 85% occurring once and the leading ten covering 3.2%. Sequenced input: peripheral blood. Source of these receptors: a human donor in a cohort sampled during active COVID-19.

The CDR3 spells CASSLGGSSYNEQFF. The DNA for the CDR3 is TGTGCCAGCAGTCTCGGGGGTAGCTCCTACAATGAGCAGTTCTTC. The chain combines TRBV28 with TRBJ2-1; D is possibly TRBD2 (6 bases). V lost 5 bases, J lost 0 bases, and 11 bases lay in between. Germline V gene lookup returns CDR1 MDHEN and CDR2 SYDVKM. The CDR3 runs 15 residues.

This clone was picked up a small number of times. CDR3 sequence (DNA): TGTGCCACCAGTGACTCCGGGACACGAGTTAGGAATCAGCCCCAGCATTTT. Translating gives CATSDSGTRVRNQPQHF. The gene calls are TRBV24-1 and TRBJ1-5, with D tentatively TRBD1 (6 bases). Germline V gene lookup returns CDR1 KGHDR and CDR2 SFDVKD. The V and J ends lost 4 bases and 4 bases respectively, with 19 bases between them. The CDR3 is 17 amino acids.

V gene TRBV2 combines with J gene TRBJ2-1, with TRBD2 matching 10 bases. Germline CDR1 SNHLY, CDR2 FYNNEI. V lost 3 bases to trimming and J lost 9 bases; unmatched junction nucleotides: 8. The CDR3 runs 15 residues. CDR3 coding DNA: TGTGCCAGCAGTGATGCGAGCGGGAGGGCCGTTGAGCAGTTCTTC. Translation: CASSDASGRAVEQFF.

The CDR3 DNA sequence: TGTGCCAGCAGGCCTGGGGCCCAGAATTCACCCCTCCACTTT. Amino acids: CASRPGAQNSPLHF. The chain carries TRBV2 and TRBJ1-6; maybe TRBD1 (5 bases). The germline gives CDR1 SNHLY, CDR2 FYNNEI. The CDR3 has 14 amino acids. V was shortened by 6 bases and J by 7 bases, with 13 bases between the two germline ends.

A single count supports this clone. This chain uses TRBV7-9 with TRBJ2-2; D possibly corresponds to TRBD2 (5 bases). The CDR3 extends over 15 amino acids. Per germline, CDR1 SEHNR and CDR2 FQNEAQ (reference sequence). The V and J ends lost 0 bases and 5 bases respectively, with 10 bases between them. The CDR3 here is CASSLAGVGTGELFF. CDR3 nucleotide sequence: TGTGCCAGCAGCTTAGCGGGAGTGGGAACCGGGGAGCTGTTTTTT.

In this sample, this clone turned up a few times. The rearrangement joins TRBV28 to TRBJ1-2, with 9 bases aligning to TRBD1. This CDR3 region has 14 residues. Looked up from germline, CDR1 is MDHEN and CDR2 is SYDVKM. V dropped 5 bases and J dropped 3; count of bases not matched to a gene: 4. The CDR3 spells CASSRQGVDYGYTF. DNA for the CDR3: TGTGCCAGCAGTCGACAGGGGGTGGACTATGGCTACACCTTC.

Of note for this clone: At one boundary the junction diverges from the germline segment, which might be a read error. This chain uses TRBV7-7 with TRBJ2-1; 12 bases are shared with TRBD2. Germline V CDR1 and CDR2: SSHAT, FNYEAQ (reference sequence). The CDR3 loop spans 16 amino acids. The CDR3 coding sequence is TGTGCTAGCAGCCGCACCGGGACTAGCGGGTGGAATGAGCAGTTCTTC. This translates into CASSRTGTSGWNEQFF.

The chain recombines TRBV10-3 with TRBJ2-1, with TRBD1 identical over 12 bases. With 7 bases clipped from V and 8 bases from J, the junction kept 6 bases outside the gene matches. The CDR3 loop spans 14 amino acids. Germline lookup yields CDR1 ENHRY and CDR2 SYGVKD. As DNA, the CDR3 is TGTGCCATCAAAGTAGGGACAGGGGGCGATGAGCAGTTCTTC. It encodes CAIKVGTGGDEQFF.

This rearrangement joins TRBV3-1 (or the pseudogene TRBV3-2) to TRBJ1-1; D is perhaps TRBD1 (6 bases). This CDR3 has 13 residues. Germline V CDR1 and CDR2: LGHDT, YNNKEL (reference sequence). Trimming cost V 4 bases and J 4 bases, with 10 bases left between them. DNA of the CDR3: TGTGCCAGCAGCCTGACAGGTCCCACTGAAGCTTTCTTT. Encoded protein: CASSLTGPTEAFF.

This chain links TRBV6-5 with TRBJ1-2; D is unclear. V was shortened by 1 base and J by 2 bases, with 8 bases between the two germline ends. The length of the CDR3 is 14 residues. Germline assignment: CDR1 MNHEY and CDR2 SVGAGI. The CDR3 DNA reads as TGTGCCAGCAGTTACTTTGGCAGGAACTATGGCTACACCTTC. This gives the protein CASSYFGRNYGYTF.

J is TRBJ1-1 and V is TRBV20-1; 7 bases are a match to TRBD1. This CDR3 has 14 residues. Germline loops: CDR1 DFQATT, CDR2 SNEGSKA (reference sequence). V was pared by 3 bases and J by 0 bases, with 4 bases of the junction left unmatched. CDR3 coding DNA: TGCAGTGCTAGTCCGACAGGGATGAACACTGAAGCTTTCTTT. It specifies CSASPTGMNTEAFF.

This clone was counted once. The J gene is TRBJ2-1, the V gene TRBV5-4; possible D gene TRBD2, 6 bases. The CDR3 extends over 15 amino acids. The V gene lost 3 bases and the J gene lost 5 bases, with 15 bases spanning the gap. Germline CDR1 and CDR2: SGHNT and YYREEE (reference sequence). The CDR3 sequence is CASSSGGRDHNEQFF. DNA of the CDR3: TGTGCCAGCAGCTCCGGTGGGCGGGACCACAATGAGCAGTTCTTC.

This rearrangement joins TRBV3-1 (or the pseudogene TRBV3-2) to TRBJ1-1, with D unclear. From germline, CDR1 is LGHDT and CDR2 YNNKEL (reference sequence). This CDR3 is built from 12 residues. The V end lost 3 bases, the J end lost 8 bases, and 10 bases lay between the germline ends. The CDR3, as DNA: TGTGCCAGCAGCCACTCGGCGGGGGAAGCTTTCTTT. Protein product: CASSHSAGEAFF.